This TCR beta chain came from a study of blood T cell repertoires in COVID-19. Study context: Specimens from acute and convalescent COVID-19 originated in the United States, Italy and Spain. Nucleic acid was either cDNA or gDNA, and it came from T cells, B-cell-depleted T cells, or PBMCs.

V lost 6 bases and J 3 bases, leaving 12 bases between the germline ends. The germline V gene has CDR1 MNHEY and CDR2 SVGAGI. CDR3 length: 13 residues. Per the study methods: Quantification of nucleated cells was approximated via reference gene primer amplification. Here immunoSEQ multiplex PCR was the method, and the copy in TCRdb shows in-frame clones only, minus some. The D gene and trimming were derived from the DNA, and the V and J assignments and clone size from that table. This table has around 190,000 clones, about 90% appearing once. Specimen: peripheral blood. The J gene is TRBJ2-7, the V gene TRBV6-5, with TRBD1 as a possible D gene (5 bases). The clonotype originates from a young man with active or convalescent COVID-19. The CDR3, as DNA: TGTGCCAGCAGGGACACTGGGTTCTACGAGCAGTACTTC. It is translated as CASRDTGFYEQYF.